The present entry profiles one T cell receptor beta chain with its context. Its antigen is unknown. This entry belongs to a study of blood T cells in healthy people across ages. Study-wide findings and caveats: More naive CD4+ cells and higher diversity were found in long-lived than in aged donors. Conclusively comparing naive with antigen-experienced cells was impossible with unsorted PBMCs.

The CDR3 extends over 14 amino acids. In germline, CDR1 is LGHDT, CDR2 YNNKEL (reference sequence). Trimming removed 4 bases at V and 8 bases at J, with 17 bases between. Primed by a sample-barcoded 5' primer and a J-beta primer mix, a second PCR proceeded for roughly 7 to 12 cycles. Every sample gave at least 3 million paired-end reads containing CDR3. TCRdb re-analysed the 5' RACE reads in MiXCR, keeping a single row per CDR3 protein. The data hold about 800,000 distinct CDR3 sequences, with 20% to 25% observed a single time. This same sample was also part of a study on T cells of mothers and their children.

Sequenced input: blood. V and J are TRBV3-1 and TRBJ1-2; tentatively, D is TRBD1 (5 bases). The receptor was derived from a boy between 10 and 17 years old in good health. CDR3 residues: CASSPNFLGDGYTF. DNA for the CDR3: TGTGCCAGCAGCCCTAACTTCCTGGGGGACGGCTACACCTTC.